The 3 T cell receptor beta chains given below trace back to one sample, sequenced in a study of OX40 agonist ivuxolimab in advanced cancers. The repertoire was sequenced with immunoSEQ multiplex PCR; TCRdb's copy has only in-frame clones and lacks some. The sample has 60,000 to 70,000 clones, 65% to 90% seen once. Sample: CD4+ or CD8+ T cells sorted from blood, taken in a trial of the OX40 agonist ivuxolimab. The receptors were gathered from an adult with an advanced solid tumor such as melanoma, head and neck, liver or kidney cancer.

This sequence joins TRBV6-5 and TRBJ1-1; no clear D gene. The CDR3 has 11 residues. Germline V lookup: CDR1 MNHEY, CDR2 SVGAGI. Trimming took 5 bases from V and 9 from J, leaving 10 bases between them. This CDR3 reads CASSTPGKAFF. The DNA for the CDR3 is TGTGCCAGCAGTACGCCCGGTAAAGCTTTCTTT.

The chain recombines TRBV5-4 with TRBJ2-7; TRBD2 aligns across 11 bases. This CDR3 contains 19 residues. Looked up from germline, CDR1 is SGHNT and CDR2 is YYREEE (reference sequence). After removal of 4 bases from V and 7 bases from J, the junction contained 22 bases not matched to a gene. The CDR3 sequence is CASSIQGGSGRASVWEQYF. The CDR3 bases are TGTGCCAGCAGCATCCAGGGAGGTAGCGGGAGGGCCAGCGTCTGGGAGCAGTACTTC.

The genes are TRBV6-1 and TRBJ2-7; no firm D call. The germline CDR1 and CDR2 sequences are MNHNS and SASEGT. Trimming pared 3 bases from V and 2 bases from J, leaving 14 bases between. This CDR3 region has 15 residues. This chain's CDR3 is CASSDFTPPTYEQYF. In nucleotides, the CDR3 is TGTGCCAGCAGTGATTTTACCCCGCCTACCTACGAGCAGTACTTC.